A single sample is the source of the 10 T cell receptor beta chains below, sequenced in a study of T-cell memory formation after mild COVID-19. In TCRdb, the 5' RACE reads were re-called with MiXCR into one record per CDR3 protein. In the table there are roughly 150,000 distinct CDR3 sequences, roughly a quarter of which are singletons. The sequencing sample was made of PBMCs or a T cell subset sorted from them (not recorded which). The receptors shown here come from an adult woman who had mild COVID-19 (a few samples of this study predate the infection). Cell type and time point are not known.

The sample holds a few counts of this clonotype. The junction and the germline gene differ at one end; a read error may be behind it. The DNA for the CDR3 is TGTGCCAGCAGTCTAGCAGACCGCACAGATACGCAGTATTTT. This gives the protein CASSLADRTDTQYF. The chain couples TRBV12-3 or TRBV12-4 to TRBJ2-3; D is possibly TRBD2 (5 bases). The CDR3 totals 14 residues.

The genes are TRBV20-1 and TRBJ2-7; 8 nucleotides agree with TRBD2. The J segment lost 3 bases and the V segment lost 6 bases, leaving 7 bases of the junction unmatched. The germline gives CDR1 DFQATT, CDR2 SNEGSKA (reference sequence). The CDR3 covers 13 residues. The CDR3 DNA reads TGCAGTGCCCTCACCGGGACTAGCTACGAGCAGTACTTC. Its protein product is CSALTGTSYEQYF.

The chain carries TRBV6-5 and TRBJ2-2; D is uncertain. This CDR3 spans 16 amino acids. V lost 2 bases to trimming and J lost 4 bases, with 14 bases between them. CDR1 is MNHEY and CDR2 is SVGAGI in the germline V gene. The CDR3 loop reads CASSYPTGPGTGELFF. The CDR3 region has the DNA TGTGCCAGCAGTTACCCAACTGGACCGGGCACCGGGGAGCTGTTTTTT.

This clonotype was seen only once. The chain has TRBV30 and TRBJ2-1, with D possibly matching TRBD2 (5 bases). The CDR3 runs 13 residues. V shed 4 bases and J shed 3 bases, with 10 bases lying between them. The V gene's germline CDR1 is GTSNPN and CDR2 SVGIG (reference sequence). The CDR3 nucleotides read TGTGCCTGGACGAGGGCAGTCTACAATGAGCAGTTCTTC. Protein product: CAWTRAVYNEQFF.

This clonotype was recorded a few times. The chain employs TRBV6-2 or TRBV6-3 and TRBJ2-1, with TRBD2 matching over 11 bases. V was clipped by 2 bases and J by 4 bases; unmatched bases: 7. In germline, CDR1 is MNHEY, CDR2 SVGEGT. This CDR3 region has 17 residues. As DNA, the CDR3 is TGTGCCAGCAGTTACGACACGGGACTAGCGGATTACAATGAGCAGTTCTTC. Its translation: CASSYDTGLADYNEQFF.

The chain carries TRBV19 and TRBJ2-1; possible D gene TRBD2, 6 bases. V was clipped by 1 base and J by 0 bases, with 13 bases between them. This CDR3 has 17 amino acids. The V gene's germline CDR1 is LNHDA and CDR2 SQIVND (reference sequence). CDR3 nucleotides: TGTGCCAGTAGTATAGTGGAGGGAGCTAGCTCCTACAATGAGCAGTTCTTC. Translation gives CASSIVEGASSYNEQFF.

This clonotype was counted at least ten times. This chain uses TRBV12-3 or TRBV12-4 with TRBJ1-5; perhaps TRBD1 as D (5 bases). V lost 6 bases, J lost 2 bases, and 14 bases lay in between. The CDR3 loop spans 15 amino acids. CDR3 protein: CASSPAGTGNQPQHF. DNA of the CDR3: TGTGCCAGCAGCCCCGCTGGGACCGGCAATCAGCCCCAGCATTTT.

V usage is TRBV28 and J usage is TRBJ2-7; TRBD1 or TRBD2 may be the D gene (5 bases each). Germline V gene lookup returns CDR1 MDHEN and CDR2 SYDVKM. Between the trimmed V and J ends, which lost 6 bases and 4 bases, there was a span of 22 bases. This CDR3 region has 16 residues. CDR3 bases: TGTGCCAGCAGCCCCGTGGGGGACGCTGGGCCTTACGAGCAGTACTTC. It specifies CASSPVGDAGPYEQYF.

The table lists this clonotype with a few counts. The rearrangement joins TRBV6-5 to TRBJ1-5; no firm D call. The germline gives CDR1 MNHEY, CDR2 SVGAGI. V shed 6 bases and J shed 0 bases, with 12 bases lying between them. The CDR3 length is 15 residues. Here the CDR3 DNA reads TGTGCCAGCAGCCGGGAAGGTTATAGCAATCAGCCCCAGCATTTT. This codes for CASSREGYSNQPQHF.

This clonotype has just a few counts. The J gene is TRBJ2-3, the V gene TRBV13; D perhaps matches TRBD2 (7 bases). Germline lookup yields CDR1 PRHDT and CDR2 FYEKMQ (reference sequence). The CDR3 totals 19 residues. Trimming removed 0 bases from V and 4 bases from J, with 23 bases in between. CDR3 protein: CASSLGMSGRGAQADTQYF. DNA of the CDR3: TGTGCCAGCAGCTTAGGCATGTCAGGTCGGGGGGCGCAAGCAGATACGCAGTATTTT.